This T cell receptor (beta chain) came from a study of shared clonotypes between healthy human individuals. Study-level points and caveats: Measured sharing among donors was expected to vary with sequencing depth.

V lost 5 bases and J lost 3, with 11 bases in between. The CDR3 contains 14 residues. Per germline, CDR1 SGHAT and CDR2 FQNNGV. Data came from immunoSEQ multiplex PCR; TCRdb stores just in-frame clones and leaves some out. The profile shows hundreds of thousands of clones, less than 80% of them singletons. Ten or more counts support this clone. Its antigen remains unidentified. The TCR comes from a woman between 35 and 50 years old in good health. Some clones in this sample may be carry-over from other donors' samples. Sequencing input: PBMCs. The genes are TRBV11-2 and TRBJ2-1, with D tentatively TRBD1 (6 bases). CDR3 loop: CASSLMDSYNEQFF. The CDR3 bases are TGTGCCAGCAGCCTCATGGACAGCTACAATGAGCAGTTCTTC.